The following is a T cell receptor (beta chain) sequence with its context. The data belong to a study of blood T cell repertoires in COVID-19. Study in general: Nucleic acid was either cDNA or gDNA, and it came from T cells, B-cell-depleted T cells, or PBMCs.

In the original workflow: Estimates of nucleated cell counts were drawn from the amplification of reference gene primers. The table came from immunoSEQ multiplex PCR; TCRdb's copy has only in-frame clones and leaves some out. From that table come the V and J calls and clone size; the DNA was used to work out D and trimming. The sample has a few hundred thousand clones; 85% to 90% are singletons. The CDR3 is made up of 13 amino acids. Germline V gene sequence: CDR1 SSHAT, CDR2 FNYEAQ (reference sequence). V dropped 1 base and J dropped 8 bases, with 11 bases sitting between them. V and J are TRBV7-7 and TRBJ1-1; D uncertain. The receptor was isolated from a middle-aged woman with acute or convalescent COVID-19. The specimen sequenced was peripheral blood. CDR3 region: CASSLEIGTEAFF. In DNA, the CDR3 is TGTGCCAGCAGCTTAGAAATCGGTACGGAAGCTTTCTTT.